Listed below are T cell receptor beta chains from one sample, sequenced in a study of early T cells in non-severe SARS-CoV-2 infection. MiXCR was run by TCRdb on the 5' RACE reads, yielding one entry per CDR3 protein. The sample consists of some 48,000 distinct CDR3 sequences, about 6.2% of them appearing once. Here the sequenced sample was whole blood, taken at baseline. The source is an adult who was a healthcare worker with PCR-confirmed SARS-CoV-2 infection or an uninfected control (not recorded which). Each CDR3 is given with its conserved first and last residue. The D gene is left open where the match is weak. A row's size may be missing; if present it is once, few, many or a size class.

V,J,D,size,DNA,CDR3
TRBV5-6,TRBJ1-2,NA,NA,TGTGCCAGCAGCTTGAGAGGGGTATACTATGGCTACACCTTC,CASSLRGVYYGYTF
TRBV6-4,TRBJ2-1,TRBD2,few,TGTGCCAGCAGTATGACTAGCGGCAAACCCTACAATGAGCAGTTCTTC,CASSMTSGKPYNEQFF
TRBV4-3,TRBJ2-5,TRBD1,few,TGCGCCAGCAGCCCAGGACTGGACAGGGCCTGGGCCCAGTACTTC,CASSPGLDRAWAQYF
TRBV5-6,TRBJ2-7,NA,few,TGTGCCAGCAGCTTCCGGTCCAGGGCCTACGAGCAGTACTTC,CASSFRSRAYEQYF
TRBV28,TRBJ2-5,TRBD2,NA,TGTGCCAGCACCCTACGGACTAGCGGGATGAGGACCCAGTACTTC,CASTLRTSGMRTQYF
TRBV10-2,TRBJ2-7,NA,NA,TGCGCCAGCAGGCGCTTAAACGAGGGCTACGAGCAGTACTTC,CASRRLNEGYEQYF
TRBV27,TRBJ1-6,NA,NA,TGTGCCAGCAGTTTATCTTATCGTCCCGGGACGGGATATAATTCACCCCTCCACTTT,CASSLSYRPGTGYNSPLHF
TRBV6-6,TRBJ2-1,TRBD2,NA,TGTGCCAGCCTTTCAGTTATGGCGGGAGATAGAAATGAGCAGTTCTTC,CASLSVMAGDRNEQFF
TRBV6-5,TRBJ1-5,NA,many,TGTGCCAGCAGTTACTTGGGTCAGCCCCAGCATTTT,CASSYLGQPQHF
TRBV6-4,TRBJ2-3,TRBD2,few,TGTGCCAGCAGTGATTCGGGGGGGGCCGGAGATACGCAGTATTTT,CASSDSGGAGDTQYF
TRBV4-1,TRBJ2-7,NA,few,TGCGCCAGCAGCCAAGATATGGTCAGTTGGGTCGAGCAGTACTTC,CASSQDMVSWVEQYF
TRBV7-3,TRBJ2-5,TRBD2,NA,TGTGCCAGCAGCCCATTGGGACTAGCGGGAGAGACCCAGTACTTC,CASSPLGLAGETQYF
TRBV7-9,TRBJ2-5,TRBD2,many,TGTGCCAGCAGCTATACTAGCGGGAGCGGTGAGACCCAGTACTTC,CASSYTSGSGETQYF
TRBV3-1,TRBJ1-2,NA,many,TGTGCCAGCAGCCCGGAGGGGGGACGGCGGGGCTACACCTTC,CASSPEGGRRGYTF
TRBV20-1,TRBJ2-7,NA,many,TGCAGTGCTAGTTTGGGGGAGTTTCTCTACGAGCAGTACTTC,CSASLGEFLYEQYF
TRBV11-2,TRBJ2-7,NA,few,TGTGCCAGCAGCCCTCCATGGGGCGAGCAGTACTTC,CASSPPWGEQYF
TRBV7-9,TRBJ1-1,NA,many,TGTGCCAGCAGCGCGGACAGACCTTCCACTGAAGCTTTCTTT,CASSADRPSTEAFF
TRBV12-3/TRBV12-4,TRBJ1-3,TRBD1,few,TGTGCCAGCAGTTTGAAGACAGGGGGCTTCTACGGAAACACCATATATTTT,CASSLKTGGFYGNTIYF
TRBV7-9,TRBJ2-7,NA,NA,TGTGCCAGCAGCTCACACAGGGTTGCCTACGAGCAGTACTTC,CASSSHRVAYEQYF
TRBV7-6,TRBJ2-1,TRBD2,NA,TGTGCCAGCAGCCCACCGGGTAGCGGGAGAAGTGAGCAGTTCTTC,CASSPPGSGRSEQFF
TRBV7-2,TRBJ2-5,TRBD2,NA,TGTGCCAGCAGCCGCGGACTAGCTGGAGAGACCCAGTACTTC,CASSRGLAGETQYF
TRBV9,TRBJ1-3,NA,many,TGTGCCAGCAGCGTAGGCCCCCAGGGGAGCTCTGGAAACACCATATATTTT,CASSVGPQGSSGNTIYF
TRBV9,TRBJ1-6,NA,few,TGTGCCAGCAGCGTAGATCCGGGGGTAGTGAATTCACCCCTCCACTTT,CASSVDPGVVNSPLHF
TRBV21-1,TRBJ1-6,NA,few,TGTGCCAGCAGCAAAGGGGTCCGGCCCTATAATTCACCCCTCCACTTT,CASSKGVRPYNSPLHF
TRBV15,TRBJ2-7,NA,NA,TGTGCCACCAGCAGAGATCCAAGTGCCGACAGTTTCTACGAGCAGTACTTC,CATSRDPSADSFYEQYF
TRBV11-3,TRBJ2-3,NA,many,TGTGCCAGCAGCTTAGATAGAGGGGCTACTACGCAGTATTTT,CASSLDRGATTQYF
TRBV19,TRBJ1-5,TRBD1,many,TGTGCCAGTAATGGACAGGGCAATCAGCCCCAGCATTTT,CASNGQGNQPQHF
TRBV7-6,TRBJ1-6,NA,many,TGTGCCAGCAGCGTCGACAGCCCTGATTATAATTCACCCCTCCACTTT,CASSVDSPDYNSPLHF
TRBV7-3,TRBJ2-3,NA,many,TGTGCCAGCAGCTTGTTCCACACAGATACGCAGTATTTT,CASSLFHTDTQYF
TRBV10-3,TRBJ2-2,NA,many,TGTGCCATCAGTGGAGGGAACACCGGGGAGCTGTTTTTT,CAISGGNTGELFF
TRBV29-1,TRBJ1-2,NA,NA,TGCAGCGTTGAAAGGACCCTTTATGGCTACACCTTC,CSVERTLYGYTF
TRBV6-1,TRBJ1-3,TRBD1,NA,TGTGCCAGCAGTCTTCGACAGGGGCAAGCTGGAAACACCATATATTTT,CASSLRQGQAGNTIYF
TRBV11-2,TRBJ2-2,NA,NA,TGTGCCAGCAGCCCCCGGGCCGGGAACACCGGGGAGCTGTTTTTT,CASSPRAGNTGELFF
TRBV10-3,TRBJ1-2,NA,NA,TGTGCCATCAGTGTGATTGGGTTGGGCTACACCTTC,CAISVIGLGYTF
TRBV25-1,TRBJ1-1,NA,many,TGTGCCAGCAGCCGGGGACACTCGAACACTGAAGCTTTCTTT,CASSRGHSNTEAFF
TRBV28,TRBJ1-1,NA,few,TGTGCCAGCACCCCGGGCGTAGGATTGGCTGAAGCTTTCTTT,CASTPGVGLAEAFF
TRBV6-1,TRBJ2-4,NA,few,TGTGCCAGCAGCCCGACGGGACGCGGACTAGCCAAAAACATTCAGTACTTC,CASSPTGRGLAKNIQYF
TRBV7-8,TRBJ2-3,NA,once,TGTGCCAGCGGTCGGGACTCCCCCGACCCAGATACGCAGTATTTT,CASGRDSPDPDTQYF
TRBV20-1,TRBJ1-1,TRBD1,many,TGCAGTGCTGTCAGGGGGCTCCCGAACACTGAAGCTTTCTTT,CSAVRGLPNTEAFF
TRBV19,TRBJ2-7,NA,NA,TGTGCCAGTAGTATGGGGTTAGGCCCTTACGAGCAGTACTTC,CASSMGLGPYEQYF
TRBV27,TRBJ1-4,NA,many,TGTGCCAGCAGGCGGACTGCAACTAATGAAAAACTGTTTTTT,CASRRTATNEKLFF
TRBV7-2,TRBJ1-4,TRBD1,many,TGTGCCAGCAGCTCAACAAGGGACAGGGGGATCCTTAATGAAAAACTGTTTTTT,CASSSTRDRGILNEKLFF
TRBV20-1,TRBJ2-3,NA,NA,TGCAGTGCTAATCGTCCTGGGGGGGGCCCCCTGGATACGCAGTATTTT,CSANRPGGGPLDTQYF
TRBV7-2,TRBJ1-5,NA,NA,TGTGCCAGCAGCCCGGTACAGATTAATCAGCCCCAGCATTTT,CASSPVQINQPQHF
TRBV29-1,TRBJ1-2,NA,many,TGCAGCGTTGAAGATATCACAGAGATAGTTTATGGCTACACCTTC,CSVEDITEIVYGYTF
TRBV20-1,TRBJ1-6,NA,many,TGCAGTGCCCGTTTAGGGACACGAGGAGATTCACCCCTCCACTTT,CSARLGTRGDSPLHF
TRBV4-1,TRBJ2-5,NA,few,TGCGCCAGCAGCCAAGAGGGCCCGCTGGAGACCCAGTACTTC,CASSQEGPLETQYF
TRBV7-2,TRBJ2-1,TRBD2,few,TGTGCCAGCAGTTTAGCGGGTTCTCGGAATGAGCAGTTCTTC,CASSLAGSRNEQFF
TRBV10-1,TRBJ1-5,NA,NA,TGCGCCCCCCCCCGGGGGGGTGGCAATCAGCCCCAGCATTTT,CAPPRGGGNQPQHF
TRBV28,TRBJ1-5,TRBD1,many,TGTGCCAGCAGGCCAGGGGGGACAGGTCAGCCCCAGCATTTT,CASRPGGTGQPQHF
TRBV5-6,TRBJ2-1,TRBD2,NA,TGTGCCAGCAGCCCTCCGGGACTAGCGGCCTACAATGAGCAGTTCTTC,CASSPPGLAAYNEQFF
TRBV2,TRBJ2-2,NA,many,TGTGCCAGCAGTGACCAGGGAAGGTACACCGGGGAGCTGTTTTTT,CASSDQGRYTGELFF
TRBV19,TRBJ2-3,TRBD1,many,TGTGCCAGTAGTATCAATCAGGGGGCCCAAGATACGCAGTATTTT,CASSINQGAQDTQYF
TRBV5-1,TRBJ2-7,NA,few,TGCGCCAGCAGCTCTCAAGTATCCTACGAGCAGTACTTC,CASSSQVSYEQYF
TRBV29-1,TRBJ2-1,TRBD1,many,TGCAGAGTAAAGACAGGGTATGAGCAGTTCTTC,CRVKTGYEQFF
TRBV6-2/TRBV6-3,TRBJ2-2,NA,NA,TGTGCCAGCAGCCGGGACACCATCACCGGGGAGCTGTTTTTT,CASSRDTITGELFF
TRBV20-1,TRBJ2-3,TRBD1,many,TGCAGTGCTTTCCGAACGTTACCGGGACAGGGAGCGAGGTTCACAGATACGCAGTATTTT,CSAFRTLPGQGARFTDTQYF
TRBV19,TRBJ1-4,TRBD1,few,TGTGCCAGTAGTGTTGGGACAGCTCGGAATGAAAAACTGTTTTTT,CASSVGTARNEKLFF
TRBV28,TRBJ2-2,TRBD2,few,TGTGCCAGCAGCTTCACCCACGGGCTAGCGGGAGAGGTGTTTTTT,CASSFTHGLAGEVFF
TRBV7-9,TRBJ2-7,NA,few,TGTGCCAGCAGCTACGACAGCACCTACGAGCAGTACTTC,CASSYDSTYEQYF